Included here is one T cell receptor beta chain sequence, with context. Its specificity is unknown. This record belongs to a study of T cells expressing NK-cell markers. Findings and caveats of the study: Six of the donors carried dominant NKG2C+ clonotypes that took up about 1.0-7.0% of their CD8+ T cells.

UMIs accompanied the 5'RACE template switching by which TCR beta cDNA was made. TCRdb reprocessed the 5' RACE reads, keeping one entry per CDR3 protein, no DNA. The sample yields around 380,000 distinct CDR3 sequences, of which the top ten take up around 10%. Germline V gives CDR1 SGHRS, CDR2 YFSETQ. CDR3 length: 15 amino acids. Sequenced: blood T cells: a sorted CD56 or NKG2C T cell subset, CD4+ or CD8+ T cells, or bulk PBMC T cells (not recorded which). The gene calls are TRBV5-1 and TRBJ1-4; the TCRdb call, TRBD1, lacks DNA for checking. The origin of this receptor is a woman between 45 and 60 years old in good health. The CDR3 spells CASSLQGSLNEKLFF.